These T cell receptor beta chains were read from a single sample in a study of T cells in Graves' hyperthyroidism and ophthalmopathy. TCRdb fed the multiplex PCR reads into MiXCR, producing one record per CDR3 protein. The repertoire holds fewer than 550,000 distinct CDR3 sequences, with 15% to 19% as singletons. Sequencing was performed on blood. The receptors were sampled from a woman aged 18 to 35 with Graves' hyperthyroidism. CDR3s include the opening cysteine and the closing phenylalanine or tryptophan. D genes are given only for firm matches. The listing skips clone size in some rows; elsewhere it reads once, few, many or a size class.

TRBD2	many	TRBV20-1	TRBJ2-7	CSVTPPGLAAYEQYF	TGCAGTGTTACACCCCCGGGACTAGCGGCCTACGAGCAGTACTTC
TRBD2	few	TRBV4-1	TRBJ2-5	CASSQLPTSGVLKTQYF	TGCGCCAGCAGCCAACTCCCGACTAGCGGGGTGCTTAAGACCCAGTACTTC
TRBD1	few	TRBV20-1	TRBJ1-5	CSAKGQGNQPQHF	TGCAGTGCGAAAGGACAGGGGAATCAGCCCCAGCATTTT
TRBD1	-	TRBV5-8	TRBJ2-7	CASSPGTGETHEQYF	TGTGCCAGCAGCCCGGGGACAGGGGAAACCCACGAGCAGTACTTC
TRBD1	-	TRBV20-1	TRBJ1-6	CSASPGGSLHF	TGCAGTGCTAGTCCAGGGGGAAGCCTCCACTTT
-	many	TRBV3-1	TRBJ2-3	CASSQEGIPGDTQYF	TGTGCCAGCAGCCAAGAAGGGATCCCCGGGGATACGCAGTATTTT
-	many	TRBV20-1	TRBJ2-1	CSARDQLWGSGNEQFF	TGCAGTGCTAGAGATCAGTTATGGGGGAGTGGGAATGAGCAGTTCTTC
TRBD2	few	TRBV7-2	TRBJ2-1	CASSSGAGVGEQFF	TGTGCCAGCAGCTCCGGGGCGGGGGTCGGTGAGCAGTTCTTC
-	many	TRBV27	TRBJ1-1	CASSSPPVRGKEAFF	TGTGCCAGCAGTTCCCCCCCGGTACGGGGAAAAGAAGCTTTCTTT
-	-	TRBV5-8	TRBJ2-1	CASSYPGGLSGDEQFF	TGTGCCAGCAGCTACCCAGGGGGACTTTCCGGAGATGAGCAGTTCTTC
TRBD2	few	TRBV14	TRBJ2-1	CASSRPLAGGLRNSYNEQFF	TGTGCCTCAAGCAGACCACTAGCGGGGGGGCTAAGAAATTCCTACAATGAGCAGTTCTTC
TRBD2	few	TRBV6-4	TRBJ2-3	CASSDPAKTSGGTDTQYF	TGTGCCAGCAGTGACCCAGCCAAGACTAGCGGGGGAACAGATACGCAGTATTTT
-	many	TRBV7-9	TRBJ2-1	CASSKDGYNEQFF	TGTGCCAGCAGCAAAGACGGTTACAATGAGCAGTTCTTC
TRBD1	medium-sized	TRBV27	TRBJ1-1	CASSLIQGLNTEAFF	TGTGCCAGCAGCCTTATACAGGGGCTGAACACTGAAGCTTTCTTT
-	many	TRBV15	TRBJ2-5	CATSRDGQETQYF	TGTGCCACCAGCAGAGACGGTCAAGAGACCCAGTACTTC
TRBD2	many	TRBV4-1	TRBJ2-1	CASSQGWGLYNNEQFF	TGCGCCAGCAGCCAAGGTTGGGGACTATATAACAATGAGCAGTTCTTC
TRBD1	many	TRBV20-1	TRBJ1-1	CSARALSGGGTEAFF	TGCAGTGCTAGAGCATTATCAGGGGGAGGAACTGAAGCTTTCTTT
-	many	TRBV20-1	TRBJ2-7	CSARTSQDKQYF	TGCAGTGCTAGAACTAGCCAGGACAAGCAGTACTTC
-	many	TRBV6-1	TRBJ2-5	CASSFTAHRETQYF	TGTGCCAGCAGTTTTACAGCCCACAGGGAGACCCAGTACTTC
TRBD1	-	TRBV16	TRBJ1-2	CASSLRRTGGFGYTF	TGTGCCAGCAGCCTTCGGCGGACAGGGGGGTTTGGCTACACCTTC
TRBD2	many	TRBV20-1	TRBJ2-7	CSAIRRREGLLPYEQYF	TGCAGTGCCATTAGACGGCGGGAGGGCCTTTTGCCCTACGAGCAGTACTTC
-	-	TRBV5-8	TRBJ1-1	CASRSRERGTEAFF	TGTGCCAGCAGATCAAGGGAGAGAGGCACTGAAGCTTTCTTT
-	many	TRBV6-1	TRBJ1-1	CASSVRTDVNTEAFF	TGTGCCAGCAGCGTTAGGACGGACGTGAACACTGAAGCTTTCTTT
-	many	TRBV11-3	TRBJ1-1	CASSFTGRGGPNTEAFF	TGTGCCAGCAGCTTCACAGGCCGGGGCGGGCCGAACACTGAAGCTTTCTTT
-	-	TRBV20-1	TRBJ2-2	CSAGFVPGELFF	TGCAGTGCTGGGTTTGTGCCCGGGGAGCTGTTTTTT
-	-	TRBV13	TRBJ1-3	CASSHGVSGNTIYF	TGTGCCAGCAGTCACGGGGTGTCTGGAAACACCATATATTTT
-	many	TRBV27	TRBJ1-4	CASSYPGGQNEKLFF	TGTGCCAGCAGTTACCCCGGGGGCCAGAACGAAAAACTGTTTTTT
-	few	TRBV15	TRBJ1-2	CATSRDGTGFGFGYTF	TGTGCCACCAGCAGAGATGGAACAGGTTTTGGGTTTGGCTACACCTTC
-	-	TRBV27	TRBJ1-5	CASGVIALPQHF	TGTGCCAGCGGGGTCATAGCTCTGCCCCAGCATTTT
-	many	TRBV11-2	TRBJ2-1	CASSTSGSSYNEQFF	TGTGCCAGCAGCACGAGCGGAAGCTCCTACAATGAGCAGTTCTTC
-	many	TRBV5-1	TRBJ2-5	CASSVAADPGETQYF	TGCGCCAGCAGCGTGGCCGCCGATCCAGGAGAGACCCAGTACTTC
TRBD2	many	TRBV7-2	TRBJ2-5	CASSTLAGSFRRETQYF	TGTGCCAGCAGCACGCTAGCGGGGTCGTTTCGTCGGGAGACCCAGTACTTC
-	few	TRBV25-1	TRBJ1-1	CASSEPNTEAFF	TGTGCCAGCAGTGAGCCGAACACTGAAGCTTTCTTT
TRBD1	-	TRBV5-6	TRBJ2-2	CASSFEGALNTGELFF	TGTGCCAGCAGCTTTGAGGGGGCGCTTAACACCGGGGAGCTGTTTTTT
-	few	TRBV24-1	TRBJ2-3	CATSDYAGGTDTQYF	TGTGCCACCAGTGATTACGCAGGGGGGACAGATACGCAGTATTTT
TRBD2	many	TRBV7-3	TRBJ2-5	CASSVSGGETQYF	TGTGCCAGCAGCGTCAGCGGGGGGGAGACCCAGTACTTC
-	few	TRBV7-9	TRBJ1-6	CASSLKRGPNSPLHF	TGTGCCAGCAGTCTAAAGCGGGGGCCTAATTCACCCCTCCACTTT